What follows describes a single TCR beta chain. This CDR3 is missing its conserved last phenylalanine or tryptophan, likely due to a read error. The data stem from a study of Graves' ophthalmopathy and Graves' hyperthyroidism. For the study at large: No treatment had been given when peripheral blood was collected at initial diagnosis.

For repertoire sequencing, the TCR beta CDR3 regions were amplified from RNA transcripts. The first round was an RT-PCR with HTBI primers, and the second round was a multiplex PCR. TCRdb redid the calling of the multiplex PCR reads with MiXCR, one entry per CDR3 protein. The sample yields almost 750,000 distinct CDR3 sequences, roughly two fifths seen once. The CDR3 runs to 16 residues. V lost 3 bases, J lost 2 bases, and 6 bases stayed unmatched. Germline V lookup: CDR1 DFQATT, CDR2 SNEGSKA (reference sequence). The chain recombines TRBV20-1 with TRBJ2-6; 8 bases are a match to TRBD1. The material sequenced was peripheral blood. This TCR was sampled from an adult man with Graves' ophthalmopathy. The CDR3 reads CSASDRGTPGANVLTL. As DNA, the CDR3 is TGCAGTGCTAGTGACAGGGGAACTCCTGGGGCCAACGTCCTGACTCTC.